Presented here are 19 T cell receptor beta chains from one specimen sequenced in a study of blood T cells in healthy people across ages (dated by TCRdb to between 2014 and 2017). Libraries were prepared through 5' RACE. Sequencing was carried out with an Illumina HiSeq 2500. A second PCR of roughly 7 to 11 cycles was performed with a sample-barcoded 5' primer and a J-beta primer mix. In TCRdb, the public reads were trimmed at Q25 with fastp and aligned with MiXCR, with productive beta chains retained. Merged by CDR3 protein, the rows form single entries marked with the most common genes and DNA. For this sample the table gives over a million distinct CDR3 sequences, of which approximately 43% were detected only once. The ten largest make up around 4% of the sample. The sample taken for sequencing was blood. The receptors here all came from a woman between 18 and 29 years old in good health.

The CDR3 DNA is TGTGCCAGCAGCTTGTCACCGGGACTACCGTACAATGAGCAGTTCTTC. Translated: CASSLSPGLPYNEQFF. The V call is TRBV7-3, the J call TRBJ2-1, with 7 positions matching TRBD2. The CDR3 is made up of 16 amino acids. Losses at the gene ends were 3 bases for V and 4 bases for J; bases not matched to a gene: 9. Germline values: CDR1 SGHTA, CDR2 FQGTGA.

The CDR3 DNA follows: TGTGCCATCAGTGAGTCGAGAGTTTTCACCTCTCGGGGCCTAGCGCCTATCAATGAGCAGTACTTC. Its protein product is CAISESRVFTSRGLAPINEQYF. The V gene is TRBV10-3, the J gene TRBJ2-1; maybe TRBD2 (6 bases). TRBJ2-7 explains the end of the DNA better; the J call may be wrong. This CDR3 contains 22 residues. CDR1 is ENHRY, CDR2 SYGVKD, per germline.

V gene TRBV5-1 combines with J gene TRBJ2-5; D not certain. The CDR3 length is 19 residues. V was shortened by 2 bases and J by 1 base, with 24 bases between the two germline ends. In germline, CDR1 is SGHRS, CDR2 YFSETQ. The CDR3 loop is CASSFRSLRTSDLQETQYF. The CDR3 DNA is TGCGCCAGCAGCTTCCGTAGTTTAAGGACGTCGGACCTCCAAGAGACCCAGTACTTC.

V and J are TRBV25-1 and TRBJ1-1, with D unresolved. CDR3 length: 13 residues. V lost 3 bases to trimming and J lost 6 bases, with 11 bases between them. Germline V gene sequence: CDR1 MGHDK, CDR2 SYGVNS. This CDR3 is CASSDWTLSEAFF. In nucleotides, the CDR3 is TGTGCCAGCAGTGACTGGACGCTCTCTGAAGCTTTCTTT.

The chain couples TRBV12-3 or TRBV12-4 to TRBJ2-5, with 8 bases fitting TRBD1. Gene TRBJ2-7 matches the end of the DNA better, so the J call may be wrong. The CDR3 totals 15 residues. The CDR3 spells CASSPSPGTGYEQYF. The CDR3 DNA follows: TGTGCCAGCAGTCCCTCTCCCGGGACAGGCTACGAGCAGTACTTC.

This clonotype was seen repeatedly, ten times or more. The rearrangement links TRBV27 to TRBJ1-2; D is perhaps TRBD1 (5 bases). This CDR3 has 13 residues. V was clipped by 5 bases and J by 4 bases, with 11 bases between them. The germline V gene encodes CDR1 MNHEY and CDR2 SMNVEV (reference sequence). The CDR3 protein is CASSHDRIYGYTF. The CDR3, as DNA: TGTGCCAGCAGTCATGACAGAATCTATGGCTACACCTTC.

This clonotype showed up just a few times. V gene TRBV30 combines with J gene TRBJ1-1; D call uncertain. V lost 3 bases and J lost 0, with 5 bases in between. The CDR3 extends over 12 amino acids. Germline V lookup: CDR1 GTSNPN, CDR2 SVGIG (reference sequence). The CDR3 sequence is CAWRRLNTEAFF. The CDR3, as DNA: TGTGCCTGGAGGCGTTTGAACACTGAAGCTTTCTTT.

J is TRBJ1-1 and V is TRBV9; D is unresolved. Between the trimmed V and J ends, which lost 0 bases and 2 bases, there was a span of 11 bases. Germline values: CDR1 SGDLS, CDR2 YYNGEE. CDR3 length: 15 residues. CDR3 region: CASSVAVTPNTEAFF. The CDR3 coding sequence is TGTGCCAGCAGCGTAGCTGTTACACCCAACACTGAAGCTTTCTTT.

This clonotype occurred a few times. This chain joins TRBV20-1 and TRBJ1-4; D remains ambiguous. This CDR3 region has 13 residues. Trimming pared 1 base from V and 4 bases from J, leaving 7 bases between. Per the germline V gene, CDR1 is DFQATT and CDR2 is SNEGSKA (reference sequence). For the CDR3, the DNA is TGCAGTGCTAGAGCGCGAAATAATGAAAAACTGTTTTTT. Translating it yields CSARARNNEKLFF.

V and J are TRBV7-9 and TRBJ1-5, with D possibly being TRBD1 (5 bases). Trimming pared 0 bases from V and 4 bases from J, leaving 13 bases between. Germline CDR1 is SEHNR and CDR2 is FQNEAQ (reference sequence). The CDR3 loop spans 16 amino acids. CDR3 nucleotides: TGTGCCAGCAGCTTAGCGCGGCCAGGGTCTAATCAGCCCCAGCATTTT. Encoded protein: CASSLARPGSNQPQHF. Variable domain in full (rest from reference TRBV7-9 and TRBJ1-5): DTGVSQNPRHKITKRGQNVTFRCDPISEHNRLYWYRQTLGQGPEFLTYFQNEAQLEKSRLLSDRFSAERPKGSFSTLEIQRTEQGDSAMYLCASSLARPGSNQPQHFGDGTRLSIL.

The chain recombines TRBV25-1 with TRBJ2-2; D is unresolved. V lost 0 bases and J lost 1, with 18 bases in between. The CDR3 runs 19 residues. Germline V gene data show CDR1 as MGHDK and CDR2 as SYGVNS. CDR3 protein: CASSEYSRSGRRNTGELFF. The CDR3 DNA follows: TGTGCCAGCAGTGAATATAGTAGGTCCGGACGCCGGAACACCGGGGAGCTGTTTTTT.

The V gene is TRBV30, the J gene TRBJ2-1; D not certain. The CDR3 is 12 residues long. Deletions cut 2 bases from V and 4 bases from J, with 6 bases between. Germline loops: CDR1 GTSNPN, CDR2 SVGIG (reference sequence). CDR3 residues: CAWSSSYNEQFF. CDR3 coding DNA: TGTGCCTGGAGTTCCTCATACAATGAGCAGTTCTTC.

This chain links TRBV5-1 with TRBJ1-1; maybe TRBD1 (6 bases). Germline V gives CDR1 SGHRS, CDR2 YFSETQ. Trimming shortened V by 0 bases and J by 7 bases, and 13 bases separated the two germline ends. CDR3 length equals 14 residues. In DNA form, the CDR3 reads TGCGCCAGCAGCTTGGAGACAGGAGTGCTTGAAGCTTTCTTT. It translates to CASSLETGVLEAFF.

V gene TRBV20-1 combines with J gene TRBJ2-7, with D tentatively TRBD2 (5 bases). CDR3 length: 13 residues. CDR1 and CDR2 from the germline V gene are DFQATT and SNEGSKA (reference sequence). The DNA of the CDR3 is TGCAGCCTCAGGCCCCGGGGTTCCTACGAGCAGTACTTC. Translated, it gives CSLRPRGSYEQYF.

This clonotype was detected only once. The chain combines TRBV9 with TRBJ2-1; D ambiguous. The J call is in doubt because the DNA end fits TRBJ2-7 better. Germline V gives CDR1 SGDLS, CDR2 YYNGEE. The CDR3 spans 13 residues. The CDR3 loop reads CASSGDNHREQYF. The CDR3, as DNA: TGTGCCAGCAGCGGAGACAACCATCGTGAGCAGTACTTC.

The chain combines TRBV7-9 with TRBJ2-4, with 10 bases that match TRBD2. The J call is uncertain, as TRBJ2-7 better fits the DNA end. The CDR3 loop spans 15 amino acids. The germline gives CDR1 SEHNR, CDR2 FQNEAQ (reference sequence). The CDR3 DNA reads TGTGCCAGCAGCCCGAGACTAGCGGGCATGAACGAGCAGTACTTC. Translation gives CASSPRLAGMNEQYF.

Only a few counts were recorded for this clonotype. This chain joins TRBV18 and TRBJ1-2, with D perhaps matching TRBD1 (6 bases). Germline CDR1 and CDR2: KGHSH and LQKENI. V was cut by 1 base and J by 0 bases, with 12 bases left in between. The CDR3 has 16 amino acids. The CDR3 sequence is CASSPQGGGANYGYTF. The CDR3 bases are TGTGCCAGCTCACCACAAGGGGGGGGAGCTAACTATGGCTACACCTTC.

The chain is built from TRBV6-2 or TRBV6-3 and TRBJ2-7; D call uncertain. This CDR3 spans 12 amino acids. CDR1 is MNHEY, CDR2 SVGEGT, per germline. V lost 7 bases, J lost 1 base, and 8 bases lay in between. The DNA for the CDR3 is TGTGCCAGCAACCAACCTTCCTACGAGCAGTACTTC. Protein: CASNQPSYEQYF.

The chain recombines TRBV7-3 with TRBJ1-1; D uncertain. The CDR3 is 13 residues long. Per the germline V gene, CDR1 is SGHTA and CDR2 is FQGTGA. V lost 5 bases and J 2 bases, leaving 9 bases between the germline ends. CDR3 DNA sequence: TGTGCCAGCAGCGTGAGGTTCAACACTGAAGCTTTCTTT. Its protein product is CASSVRFNTEAFF. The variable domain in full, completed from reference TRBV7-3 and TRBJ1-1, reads GAGVSQTPSNKVTEKGKYVELRCDPISGHTALYWYRQSLGQGPEFLIYFQGTGAADDSGLPNDRFFAVRPEGSVSTLKIQRTERGDSAVYLCASSVRFNTEAFFGQGTRLTVV.